This T cell receptor (beta chain) was captured by sequencing in a study of T cell repertoires in cytomegalovirus infection. Whole-study context: CMV infection and matching HLA type were both indicated by public TCR beta signatures.

This clonotype was counted many times. V lost 2 bases and J 3 bases, leaving 10 bases between the germline ends. The CDR3 is made up of 15 amino acids. Per the germline V gene, CDR1 is SGHDN and CDR2 is FVKESK. TCRdb fed the reads into MiXCR, producing one record per CDR3 protein. The sample consists of 400,000 to 550,000 distinct CDR3 sequences, roughly 10% of them appearing once. This receptor was taken from a human donor in good health (CMV status not recorded). Some clones in this sample may be carry-over from other donors' samples. V usage is TRBV14 and J usage is TRBJ1-4; D remains ambiguous. The sample was PBMCs. CDR3 loop: CASSQSRVPNEKLFF. The DNA for the CDR3 is TGTGCCAGCAGCCAATCTCGGGTCCCTAATGAAAAACTGTTTTTT.